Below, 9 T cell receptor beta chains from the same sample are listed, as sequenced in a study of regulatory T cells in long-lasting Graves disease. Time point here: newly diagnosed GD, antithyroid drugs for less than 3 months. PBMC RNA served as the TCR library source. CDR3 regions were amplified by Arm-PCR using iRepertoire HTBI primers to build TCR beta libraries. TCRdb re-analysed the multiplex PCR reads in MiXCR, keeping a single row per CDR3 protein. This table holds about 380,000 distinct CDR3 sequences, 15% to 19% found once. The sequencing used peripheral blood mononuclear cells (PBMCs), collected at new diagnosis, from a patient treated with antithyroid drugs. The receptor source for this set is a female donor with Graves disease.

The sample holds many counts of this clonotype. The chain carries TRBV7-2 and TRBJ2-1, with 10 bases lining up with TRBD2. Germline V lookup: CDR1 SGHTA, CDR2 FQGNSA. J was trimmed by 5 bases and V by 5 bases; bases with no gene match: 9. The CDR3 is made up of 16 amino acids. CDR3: CASSIPSGRAHNEQFF. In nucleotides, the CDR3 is TGTGCCAGCAGCATACCGAGCGGGAGGGCCCACAATGAGCAGTTCTTC.

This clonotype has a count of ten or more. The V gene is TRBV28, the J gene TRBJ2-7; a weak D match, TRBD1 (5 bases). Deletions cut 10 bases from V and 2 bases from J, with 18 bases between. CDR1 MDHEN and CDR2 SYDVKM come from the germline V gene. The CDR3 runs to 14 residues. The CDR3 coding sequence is TGTGCCACCCAGGCAGGGATTTTCCCCTACGAGCAGTACTTC. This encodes CATQAGIFPYEQYF.

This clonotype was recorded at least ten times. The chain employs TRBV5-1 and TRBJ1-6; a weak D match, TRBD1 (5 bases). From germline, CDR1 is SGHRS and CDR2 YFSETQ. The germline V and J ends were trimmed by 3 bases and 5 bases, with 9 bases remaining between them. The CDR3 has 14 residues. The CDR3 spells CASSYQGDNSPLHF. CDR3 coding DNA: TGCGCCAGCAGCTATCAAGGGGATAATTCACCCCTCCACTTT. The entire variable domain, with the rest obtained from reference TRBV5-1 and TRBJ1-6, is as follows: KAGVTQTPRYLIKTRGQQVTLSCSPISGHRSVSWYQQTPGQGLQFLFEYFSETQRNKGNFPGRFSGRQFSNSRSEMNVSTLELGDSALYLCASSYQGDNSPLHFGNGTRLTVT.

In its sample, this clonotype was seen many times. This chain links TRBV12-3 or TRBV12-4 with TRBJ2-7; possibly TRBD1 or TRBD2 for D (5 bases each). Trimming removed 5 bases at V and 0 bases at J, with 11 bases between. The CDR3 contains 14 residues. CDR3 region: CASSGPGTSYEQYF. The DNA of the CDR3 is TGTGCCAGCAGTGGGCCAGGGACCTCCTACGAGCAGTACTTC.

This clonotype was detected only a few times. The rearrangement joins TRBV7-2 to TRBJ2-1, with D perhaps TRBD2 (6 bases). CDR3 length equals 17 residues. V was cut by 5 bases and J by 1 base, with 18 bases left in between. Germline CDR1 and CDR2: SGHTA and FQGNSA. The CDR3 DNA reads TGTGCCAGCAGCCCGCGGGGCCTCCTAGGGTCCTACAATGAGCAGTTCTTC. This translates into CASSPRGLLGSYNEQFF.

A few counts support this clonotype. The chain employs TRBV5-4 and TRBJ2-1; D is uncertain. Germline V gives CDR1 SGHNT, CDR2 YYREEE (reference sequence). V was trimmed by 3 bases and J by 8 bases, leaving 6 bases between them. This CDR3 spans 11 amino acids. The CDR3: CASSSAHEQFF. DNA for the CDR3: TGTGCCAGCAGCTCCGCCCATGAGCAGTTCTTC.

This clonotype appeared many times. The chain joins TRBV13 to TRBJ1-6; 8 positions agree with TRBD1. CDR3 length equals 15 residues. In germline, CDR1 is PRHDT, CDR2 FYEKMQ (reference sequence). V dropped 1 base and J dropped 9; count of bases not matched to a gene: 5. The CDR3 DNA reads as TGTGCCAGCAGCTTAGAAGGACAGGGAAGTTCACCCCTCCACTTT. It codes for CASSLEGQGSSPLHF.

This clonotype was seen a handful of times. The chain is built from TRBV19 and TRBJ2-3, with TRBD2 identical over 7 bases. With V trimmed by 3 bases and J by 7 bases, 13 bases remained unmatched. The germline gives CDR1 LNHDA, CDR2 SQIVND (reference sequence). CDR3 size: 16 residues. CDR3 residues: CASSISWWLRENTQYF. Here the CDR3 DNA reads TGTGCCAGTAGTATTTCTTGGTGGTTGCGGGAGAATACGCAGTATTTT.

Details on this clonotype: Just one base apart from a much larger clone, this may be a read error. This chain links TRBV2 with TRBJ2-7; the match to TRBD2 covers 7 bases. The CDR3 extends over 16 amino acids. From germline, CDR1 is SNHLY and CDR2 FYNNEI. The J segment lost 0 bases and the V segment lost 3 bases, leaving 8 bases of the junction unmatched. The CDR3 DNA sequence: TGTGCCAGCAGTGATGCAGGGAGGGGAAGCTCCTACGAGCAGTACTTC. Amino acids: CASSDAGRGSSYEQYF.